The entry below gives a single T cell receptor (beta chain) sequence along with its context. Its matching antigen is unknown. It was with 60 Vbeta and 13 Jbeta primers that the PCR ran. Sequenced by immunoSEQ multiplex PCR; TCRdb stores in-frame clones only, minus some. The data hold 110,000 to 150,000 clones, with 60% to 80% observed a single time. This CDR3 has 14 residues. Trimming removed 3 bases at V and 6 bases at J, with 14 bases between. In germline, CDR1 is MGHRA, CDR2 YSYEKL. The data stem from a study of cytomegalovirus exposure and HLA in healthy donors. Study-level findings and limits: Donors belonging to an Asian-associated ancestry cluster reportedly showed fewer N-insertions in productive TCRs than the approximately 700-donor mean, according to what a later analysis found. Sequencing had likely introduced a cluster of highly shared sequence variants as an artifact. In vitro checks showed that a few CMV-associated chains really do target CMV antigens. Later analysis demonstrated an association between a missense DCLRE1C variant and TCR beta V- and J-gene trimming.

The sequencing sample was made of PBMCs. This receptor was taken from a woman in her 30s in good health and CMV-seronegative. This rearrangement joins TRBV4-1 to TRBJ1-1, with D possibly matching TRBD1 (6 bases). For the CDR3, the DNA is TGCGCCAGCAGCCATCAACAGGGTGTTGCTGAAGCTTTCTTT. Protein product: CASSHQQGVAEAFF.